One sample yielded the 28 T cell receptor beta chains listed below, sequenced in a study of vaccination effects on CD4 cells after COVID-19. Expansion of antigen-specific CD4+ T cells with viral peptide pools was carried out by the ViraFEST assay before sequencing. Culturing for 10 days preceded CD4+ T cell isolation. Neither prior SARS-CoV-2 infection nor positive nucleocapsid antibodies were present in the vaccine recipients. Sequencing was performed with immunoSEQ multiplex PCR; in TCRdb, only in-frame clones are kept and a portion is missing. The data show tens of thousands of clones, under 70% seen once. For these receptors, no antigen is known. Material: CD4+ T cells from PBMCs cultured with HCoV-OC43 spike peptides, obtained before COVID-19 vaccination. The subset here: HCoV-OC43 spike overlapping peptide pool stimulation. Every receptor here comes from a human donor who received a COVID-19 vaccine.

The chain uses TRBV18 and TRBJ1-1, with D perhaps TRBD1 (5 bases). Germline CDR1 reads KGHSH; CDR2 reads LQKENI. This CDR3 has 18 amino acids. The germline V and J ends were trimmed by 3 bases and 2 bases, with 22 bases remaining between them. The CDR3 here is CASSPYWDFRRVNTEAFF. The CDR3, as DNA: TGTGCCAGCTCACCTTATTGGGACTTTCGACGGGTCAACACTGAAGCTTTCTTT.

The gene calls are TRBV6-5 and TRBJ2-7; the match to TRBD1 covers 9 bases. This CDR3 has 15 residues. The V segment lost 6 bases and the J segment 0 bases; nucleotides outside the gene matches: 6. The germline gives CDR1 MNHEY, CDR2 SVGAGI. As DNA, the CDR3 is TGTGCCAGCAGCACCGGGACAGGGATCTCCTACGAGCAGTACTTC. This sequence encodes CASSTGTGISYEQYF.

CDR3 in DNA: TGTGCCAGCAGGAGAGGCGGGACAGGGTTCGGCGAGCAGTACTTC. It specifies CASRRGGTGFGEQYF. The rearrangement uses TRBV2 and TRBJ2-7; TRBD1 matches 9 bases. Germline CDR1 SNHLY, CDR2 FYNNEI. The CDR3 consists of 15 residues. The V gene end was trimmed by 6 bases and the J gene end by 6 bases; junction bases not matched to a gene: 12.

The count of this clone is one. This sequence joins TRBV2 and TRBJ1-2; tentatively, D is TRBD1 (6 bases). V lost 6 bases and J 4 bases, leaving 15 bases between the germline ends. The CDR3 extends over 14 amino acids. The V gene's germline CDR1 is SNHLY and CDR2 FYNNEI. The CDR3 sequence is CASSIGGGGYGYTF. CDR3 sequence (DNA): TGTGCCAGCAGCATCGGAGGGGGAGGCTATGGCTACACCTTC. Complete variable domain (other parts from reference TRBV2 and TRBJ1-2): EPEVTQTPSHQVTQMGQEVILRCVPISNHLYFYWYRQILGQKVEFLVSFYNNEISEKSEIFDDQFSVERPDGSNFTLKIRSTKLEDSAMYFCASSIGGGGYGYTFGSGTRLTVV.

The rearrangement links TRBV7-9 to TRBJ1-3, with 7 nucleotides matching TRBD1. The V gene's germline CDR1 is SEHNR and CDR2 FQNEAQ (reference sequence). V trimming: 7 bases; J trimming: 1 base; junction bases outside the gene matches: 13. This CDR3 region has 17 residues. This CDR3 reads CASKRVGQENSGNTIYF. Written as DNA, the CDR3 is TGTGCCAGCAAGCGCGTCGGACAGGAGAATTCTGGAAACACCATATATTTT. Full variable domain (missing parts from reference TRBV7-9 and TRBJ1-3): DTGVSQNPRHKITKRGQNVTFRCDPISEHNRLYWYRQTLGQGPEFLTYFQNEAQLEKSRLLSDRFSAERPKGSFSTLEIQRTEQGDSAMYLCASKRVGQENSGNTIYFGEGSWLTVV.

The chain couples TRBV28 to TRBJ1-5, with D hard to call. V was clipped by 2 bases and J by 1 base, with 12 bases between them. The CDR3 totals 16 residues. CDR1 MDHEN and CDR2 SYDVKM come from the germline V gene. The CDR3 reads CASSLDQGRSNQPQHF. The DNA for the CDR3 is TGTGCCAGCAGTTTAGACCAAGGACGGAGCAATCAGCCCCAGCATTTT.

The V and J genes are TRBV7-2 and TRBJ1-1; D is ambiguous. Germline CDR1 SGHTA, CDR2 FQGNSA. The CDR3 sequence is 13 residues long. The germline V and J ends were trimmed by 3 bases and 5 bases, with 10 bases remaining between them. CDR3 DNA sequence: TGTGCCAGCAGCTTCGGGTGGAAGACTGAAGCTTTCTTT. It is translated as CASSFGWKTEAFF.

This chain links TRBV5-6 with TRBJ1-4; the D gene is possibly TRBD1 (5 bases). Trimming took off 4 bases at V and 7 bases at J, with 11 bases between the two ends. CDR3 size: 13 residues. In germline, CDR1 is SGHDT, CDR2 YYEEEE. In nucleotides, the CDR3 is TGTGCCAGCAGCCGGCGGGGGAGTGAAAAACTGTTTTTT. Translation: CASSRRGSEKLFF.

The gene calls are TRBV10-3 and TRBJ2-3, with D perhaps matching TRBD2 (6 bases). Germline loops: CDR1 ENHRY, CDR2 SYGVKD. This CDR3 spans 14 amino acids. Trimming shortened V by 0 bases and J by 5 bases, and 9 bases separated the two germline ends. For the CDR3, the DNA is TGTGCCATCAGTGAGTCACCGGGGGAAGATACGCAGTATTTT. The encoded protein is CAISESPGEDTQYF.

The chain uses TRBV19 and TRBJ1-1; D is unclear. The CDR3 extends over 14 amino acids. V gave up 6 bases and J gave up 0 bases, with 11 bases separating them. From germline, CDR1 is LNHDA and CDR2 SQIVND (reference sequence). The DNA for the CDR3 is TGTGCCAGTAGAACCACGAGAATGAACACTGAAGCTTTCTTT. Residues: CASRTTRMNTEAFF.

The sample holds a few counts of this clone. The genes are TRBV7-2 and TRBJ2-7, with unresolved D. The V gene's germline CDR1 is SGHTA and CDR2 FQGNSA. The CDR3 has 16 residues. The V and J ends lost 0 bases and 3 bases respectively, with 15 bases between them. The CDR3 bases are TGTGCCAGCAGCTTAGCTGGCCGTGCAATGCTCTACGAGCAGTACTTC. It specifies CASSLAGRAMLYEQYF.

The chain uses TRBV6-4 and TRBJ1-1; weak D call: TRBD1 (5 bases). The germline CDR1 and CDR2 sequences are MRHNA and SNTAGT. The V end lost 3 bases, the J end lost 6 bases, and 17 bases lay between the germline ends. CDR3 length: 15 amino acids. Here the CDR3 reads CASSEQGLGGAEAFF. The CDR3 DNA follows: TGTGCCAGCAGTGAGCAGGGCCTGGGGGGGGCTGAAGCTTTCTTT.

The CDR3: CASSYGLAGELFF. CDR3 nucleotide sequence: TGTGCCAGCAGTTACGGACTAGCCGGGGAGCTGTTTTTT. The V gene is TRBV6-5, the J gene TRBJ2-2; 7 bases agree with TRBD2. This CDR3 comprises 13 residues. The J segment lost 6 bases and the V segment lost 2 bases, leaving 0 bases of the junction unmatched. Looked up from germline, CDR1 is MNHEY and CDR2 is SVGAGI.

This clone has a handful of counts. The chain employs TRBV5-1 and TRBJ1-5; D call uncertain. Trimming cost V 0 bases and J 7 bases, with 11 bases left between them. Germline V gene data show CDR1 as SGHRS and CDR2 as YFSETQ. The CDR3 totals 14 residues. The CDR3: CASSLGEVGQPQHF. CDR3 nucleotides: TGCGCCAGCAGCTTGGGGGAGGTCGGGCAGCCCCAGCATTTT.

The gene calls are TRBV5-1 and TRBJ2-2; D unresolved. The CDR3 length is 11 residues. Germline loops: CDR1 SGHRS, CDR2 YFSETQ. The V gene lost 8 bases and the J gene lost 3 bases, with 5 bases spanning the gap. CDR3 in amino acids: CASSYTGELFF. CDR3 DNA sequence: TGCGCCAGTTCGTACACCGGGGAGCTGTTTTTT.

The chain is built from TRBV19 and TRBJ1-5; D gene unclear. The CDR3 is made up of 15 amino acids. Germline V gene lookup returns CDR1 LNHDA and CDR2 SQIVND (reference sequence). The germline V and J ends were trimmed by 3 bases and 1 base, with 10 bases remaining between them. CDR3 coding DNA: TGTGCCAGTAGTATCGACCGTGGGAGCAATCAGCCCCAGCATTTT. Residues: CASSIDRGSNQPQHF.

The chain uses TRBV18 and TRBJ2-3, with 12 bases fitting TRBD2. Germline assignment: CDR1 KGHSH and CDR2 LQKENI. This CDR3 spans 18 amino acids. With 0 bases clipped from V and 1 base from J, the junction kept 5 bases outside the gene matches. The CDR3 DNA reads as TGTGCCAGCTCACCACCGGCTAGCGGGGGGGTTGGCACAGATACGCAGTATTTT. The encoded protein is CASSPPASGGVGTDTQYF.

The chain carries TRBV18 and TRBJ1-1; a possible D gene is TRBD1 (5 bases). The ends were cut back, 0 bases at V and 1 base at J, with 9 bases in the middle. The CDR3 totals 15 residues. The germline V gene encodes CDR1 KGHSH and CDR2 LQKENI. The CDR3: CASSPPRGRNTEAFF. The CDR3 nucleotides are TGTGCCAGCTCACCACCGAGGGGAAGGAACACTGAAGCTTTCTTT.

For the CDR3, the DNA is TGTGCCAGCTCAACCACAGGGGCCGGAAACACCATATATTTT. This translates into CASSTTGAGNTIYF. This rearrangement joins TRBV18 to TRBJ1-3; 7 nucleotides match TRBD1. The germline V gene has CDR1 KGHSH and CDR2 LQKENI. Germline trimming cut 5 bases from V and 4 bases from J; bases unmatched to any gene: 5. This CDR3 is built from 14 residues. The full variable domain, with the rest looked up from reference TRBV18 and TRBJ1-3, is NAGVMQNPRHLVRRRGQEARLRCSPMKGHSHVYWYRQLPEEGLKFMVYLQKENIIDESGMPKERFSAEFPKEGPSILRIQQVVRGDSAAYFCASSTTGAGNTIYFGEGSWLTVV.

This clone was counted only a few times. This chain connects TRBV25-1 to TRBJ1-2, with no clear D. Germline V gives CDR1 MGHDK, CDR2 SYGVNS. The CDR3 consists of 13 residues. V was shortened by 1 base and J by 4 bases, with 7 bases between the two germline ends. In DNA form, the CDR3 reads TGTGCCAGCAGTGAATCGGCGGCCTATGGCTACACCTTC. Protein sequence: CASSESAAYGYTF.

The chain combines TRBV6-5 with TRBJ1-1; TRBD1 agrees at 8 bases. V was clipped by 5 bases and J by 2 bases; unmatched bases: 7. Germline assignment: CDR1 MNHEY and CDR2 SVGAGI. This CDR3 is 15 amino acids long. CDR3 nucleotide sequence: TGTGCCAGCAGTCCCGACAGGGGATCAAACACTGAAGCTTTCTTT. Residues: CASSPDRGSNTEAFF.

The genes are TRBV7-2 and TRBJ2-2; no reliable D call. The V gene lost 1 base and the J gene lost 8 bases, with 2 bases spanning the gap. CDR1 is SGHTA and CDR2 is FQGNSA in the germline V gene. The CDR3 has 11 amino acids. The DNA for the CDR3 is TGTGCCAGCAGCTTAGAAGGGGAGCTGTTTTTT. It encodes CASSLEGELFF. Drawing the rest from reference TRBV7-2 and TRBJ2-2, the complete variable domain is GAGVSQSPSNKVTEKGKDVELRCDPISGHTALYWYRQSLGQGLEFLIYFQGNSAPDKSGLPSDRFSAERTGGSVSTLTIQRTQQEDSAVYLCASSLEGELFFGEGSRLTVL.

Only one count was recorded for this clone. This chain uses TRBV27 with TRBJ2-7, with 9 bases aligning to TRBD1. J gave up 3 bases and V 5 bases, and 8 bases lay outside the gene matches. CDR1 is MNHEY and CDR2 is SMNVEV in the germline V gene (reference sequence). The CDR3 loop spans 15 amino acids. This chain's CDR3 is CASSTTWTGDYEQYF. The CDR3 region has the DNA TGTGCCAGCAGTACAACCTGGACAGGGGACTACGAGCAGTACTTC.

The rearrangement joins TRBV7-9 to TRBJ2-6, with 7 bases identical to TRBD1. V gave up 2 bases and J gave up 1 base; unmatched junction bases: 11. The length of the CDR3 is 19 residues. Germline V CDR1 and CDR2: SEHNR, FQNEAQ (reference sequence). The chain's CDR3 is CASSLRGGRVPSGANVLTF. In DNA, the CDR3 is TGTGCCAGCAGCTTAAGAGGGGGCAGGGTACCGTCTGGGGCCAACGTCCTGACTTTC.

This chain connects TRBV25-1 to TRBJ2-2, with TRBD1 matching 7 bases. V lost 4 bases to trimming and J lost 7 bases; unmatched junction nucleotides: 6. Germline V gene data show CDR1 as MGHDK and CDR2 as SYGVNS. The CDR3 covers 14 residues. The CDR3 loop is CASSGGRTGGELFF. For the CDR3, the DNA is TGTGCCAGCAGTGGAGGAAGGACAGGCGGGGAGCTGTTTTTT.

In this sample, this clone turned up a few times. This CDR3 is CASRPGQGARTDTQYF. In nucleotides, the CDR3 is TGCGCCAGCAGACCCGGACAGGGGGCCCGCACAGATACGCAGTATTTT. This rearrangement joins TRBV5-1 to TRBJ2-3, with 11 bases matching TRBD1. CDR1 is SGHRS and CDR2 is YFSETQ in the germline V gene. V was pared by 5 bases and J by 1 base, with 6 bases of the junction left unmatched. This CDR3 contains 16 residues.

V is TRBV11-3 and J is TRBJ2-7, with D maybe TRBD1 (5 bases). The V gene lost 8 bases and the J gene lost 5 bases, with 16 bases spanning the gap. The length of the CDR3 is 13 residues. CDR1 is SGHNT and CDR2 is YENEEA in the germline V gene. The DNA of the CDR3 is TGTGCCAGCTGGGCAGGGCAAAGGCACGAGCAGTACTTC. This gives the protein CASWAGQRHEQYF.

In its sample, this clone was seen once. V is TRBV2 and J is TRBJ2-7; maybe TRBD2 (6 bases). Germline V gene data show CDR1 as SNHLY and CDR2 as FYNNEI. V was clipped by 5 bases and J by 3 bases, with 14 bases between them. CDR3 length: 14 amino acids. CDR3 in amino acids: CASSTGTRVYEQYF. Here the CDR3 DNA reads TGTGCCAGCAGTACCGGGACTCGGGTCTACGAGCAGTACTTC.